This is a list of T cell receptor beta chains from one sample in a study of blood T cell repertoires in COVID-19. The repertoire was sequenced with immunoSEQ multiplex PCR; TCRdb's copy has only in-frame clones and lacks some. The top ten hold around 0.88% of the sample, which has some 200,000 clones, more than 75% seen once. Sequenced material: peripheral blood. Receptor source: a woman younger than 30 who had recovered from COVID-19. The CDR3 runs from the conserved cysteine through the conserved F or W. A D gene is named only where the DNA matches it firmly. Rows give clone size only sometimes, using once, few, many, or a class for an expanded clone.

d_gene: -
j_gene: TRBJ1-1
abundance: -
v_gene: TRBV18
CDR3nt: TGTGCCAGCTCACCAGATTCACAGTCCACTGAAGCTTTCTTT
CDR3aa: CASSPDSQSTEAFF

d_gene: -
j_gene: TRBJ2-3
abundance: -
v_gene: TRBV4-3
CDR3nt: TGCGCCAGCAGCCAAGACTCGGCAGGTCGGAACACAGATACGCAGTATTTT
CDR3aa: CASSQDSAGRNTDTQYF

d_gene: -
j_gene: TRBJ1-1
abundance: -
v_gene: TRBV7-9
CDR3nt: TGTGCCACCAGAGCCCGACAGTTCGACAGAAGTATGAACACTGAAGCTTTCTTT
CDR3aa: CATRARQFDRSMNTEAFF

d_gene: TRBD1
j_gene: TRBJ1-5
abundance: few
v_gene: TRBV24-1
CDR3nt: TGTGCCACCAGTGACCGGGACAGAAATCAGCCCCAGCATTTT
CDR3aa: CATSDRDRNQPQHF

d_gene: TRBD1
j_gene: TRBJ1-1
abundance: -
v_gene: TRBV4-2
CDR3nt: TGTGCCAGCAGCTTCTCCGGGACAGGGAGTTCTGAAGCTTTCTTT
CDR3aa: CASSFSGTGSSEAFF

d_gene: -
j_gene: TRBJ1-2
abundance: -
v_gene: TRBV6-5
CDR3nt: TGTGCCAGCAGTTACTCGAACCTTCGAACACAAGGCTACACCTTC
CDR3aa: CASSYSNLRTQGYTF

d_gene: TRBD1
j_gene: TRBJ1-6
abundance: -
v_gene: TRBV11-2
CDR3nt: TGTGCCAGCAGAATAACAGGGGTGGGTTCACCCCTCCACTTT
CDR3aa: CASRITGVGSPLHF

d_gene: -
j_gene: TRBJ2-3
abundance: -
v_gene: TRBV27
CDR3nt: TGTGCCAGCAGTTTGATACCGGGACAAGGGGGAGACACAGATACGCAGTATTTT
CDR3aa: CASSLIPGQGGDTDTQYF

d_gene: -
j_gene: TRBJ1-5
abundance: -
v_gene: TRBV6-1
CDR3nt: TGTGCCAGCAGTGAACCCACACCGAGCAATCAGCCCCAGCATTTT
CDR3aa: CASSEPTPSNQPQHF

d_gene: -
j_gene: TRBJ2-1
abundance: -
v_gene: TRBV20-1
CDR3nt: TGCAGTGGGGAGACAGGCAATGAGCAGTTCTTC
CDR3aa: CSGETGNEQFF

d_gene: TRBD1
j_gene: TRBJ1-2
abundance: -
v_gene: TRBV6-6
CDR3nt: TGTGCCAGCAGTCCTTCCGGGACAGGGCTTATGAAGAACTATGGCTACACCTTC
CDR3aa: CASSPSGTGLMKNYGYTF